This T cell receptor (beta chain) is from a study of blood T cells in healthy people across ages. The use of a sample-barcoded 5' primer and a J-beta primer mix characterized a second PCR of roughly 6 to 11 cycles. Via MiXCR, TCRdb re-called the 5' RACE reads, giving one row per CDR3 protein. The sample holds roughly 1,800,000 distinct CDR3 sequences, 49% seen once. There are a few counts of this clonotype. V lost 2 bases and J 4 bases, leaving 20 bases between the germline ends. CDR3 length equals 16 residues. Germline-derived CDR1 and CDR2 are DFQATT and SNEGSKA (reference sequence). The V call is TRBV20-1, the J call TRBJ2-5; D gene uncertain. Sequencing was carried out using blood. The receptor was isolated from a woman aged 35 to 49 in good health. The CDR3 DNA reads as TGCAGTGCTAGAATCTCTTCGGGCTACTCCCGAGAGACCCAGTACTTC. Its translation is CSARISSGYSRETQYF.